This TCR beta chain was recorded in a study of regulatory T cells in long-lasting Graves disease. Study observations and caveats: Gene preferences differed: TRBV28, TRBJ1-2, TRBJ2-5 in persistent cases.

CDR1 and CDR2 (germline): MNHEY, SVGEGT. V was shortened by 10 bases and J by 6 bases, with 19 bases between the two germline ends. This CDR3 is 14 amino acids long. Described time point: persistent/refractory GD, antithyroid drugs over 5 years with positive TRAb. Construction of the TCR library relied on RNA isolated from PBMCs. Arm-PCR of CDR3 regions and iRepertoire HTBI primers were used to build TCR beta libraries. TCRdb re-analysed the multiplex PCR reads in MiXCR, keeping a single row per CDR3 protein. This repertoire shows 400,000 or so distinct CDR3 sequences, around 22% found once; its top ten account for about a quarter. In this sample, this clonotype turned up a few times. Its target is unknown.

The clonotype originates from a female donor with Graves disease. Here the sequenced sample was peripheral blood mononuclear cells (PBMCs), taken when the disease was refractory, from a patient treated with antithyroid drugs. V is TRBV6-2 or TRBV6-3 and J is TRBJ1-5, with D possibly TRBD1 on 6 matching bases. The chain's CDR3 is CATQRGEWSQPQHF. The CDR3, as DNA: TGTGCCACCCAAAGGGGGGAATGGAGTCAGCCCCAGCATTTT.